This TCR beta chain derives from a study of Tregs in tolerant kidney transplant recipients. Study-wide results and caveats: Findings come from small patient numbers and require larger validation. Expanding Tregs on activated donor B cells appeared to best identify donor-specific TCRbeta clones. Biological reproducibility was not directly addressed in this study.

Profiled with immunoSEQ multiplex PCR; TCRdb holds only in-frame clones, not every one. This sample has 200,000 to 300,000 clones, with about 80% found just once. As for this clone: Its cognate antigen is unknown.

Trimming removed 4 bases from V and 1 base from J; junction bases left unmatched: 3. This CDR3 comprises 15 residues. The germline gives CDR1 SEHNR, CDR2 FQNEAQ (reference sequence). Thawed PBMCs were FACS-sorted into unstimulated CD4+CD25+CD127- regulatory T cells, CD4+CD25- non-regulatory cells, CD4 and CD8 cells. The V gene is TRBV7-9, the J gene TRBJ2-5; TRBD1 matches 10 bases. Sequenced material: CD4+ T cells from blood. This sequence was found in a human donor in good health. In nucleotides, the CDR3 is TGTGCCAGCAGCTCCGGACAGGGGGTCCAAGAGACCCAGTACTTC. It encodes CASSSGQGVQETQYF.